The 28 T cell receptor beta chains reported below all come from one sample, sequenced in a study of T cell changes during pregnancy in multiple sclerosis. Method: immunoSEQ multiplex PCR; TCRdb's copy keeps in-frame clones and lacks some. This table has about 75,000 clones, 85% to 95% appearing once. The sequenced sample was CD4+ T cells from peripheral blood mononuclear cells, obtained before pregnancy. These receptors originate from a female donor with multiple sclerosis, enrolled in a pregnancy study.

This sequence joins TRBV25-1 and TRBJ2-7; D is uncertain. The germline V and J ends were trimmed by 8 bases and 1 base, with 18 bases remaining between them. The CDR3 has 15 amino acids. CDR1 and CDR2 from the germline V gene are MGHDK and SYGVNS. CDR3: CASLTPQEYSYEQYF. CDR3 bases: TGTGCCAGCCTTACCCCCCAGGAATATTCCTACGAGCAGTACTTC.

J is TRBJ2-7 and V is TRBV7-2, with 9 bases matching TRBD2. Germline CDR1 is SGHTA and CDR2 is FQGNSA. The CDR3 extends over 11 amino acids. The ends lost 5 bases at V and 12 bases at J; junction bases unmatched: 5. The CDR3 reads CASSTRGGLYF. CDR3 in DNA: TGTGCCAGCAGCACGCGGGGGGGGTTGTACTTC.

This clone was recorded once. The chain carries TRBV7-2 and TRBJ1-1; D is perhaps TRBD1 (5 bases). In germline, CDR1 is SGHTA, CDR2 FQGNSA. Trimming pared 1 base from V and 0 bases from J, leaving 9 bases between. This CDR3 spans 15 amino acids. CDR3 bases: TGTGCCAGCAGCTTAGGCGGGGGTTTGAACACTGAAGCTTTCTTT. Amino acid sequence: CASSLGGGLNTEAFF.

CDR3 in DNA: TGTGCCAGCAGCTCCTTAGGGCAGGGGTACGAGCAGTACTTC. This gives the protein CASSSLGQGYEQYF. The chain links TRBV7-8 to TRBJ2-7; a weak D match, TRBD1 (6 bases). The CDR3 is 14 amino acids. The germline V gene encodes CDR1 SGHVS and CDR2 FQNEAQ. V gave up 4 bases and J gave up 4 bases, with 14 bases separating them.

This chain joins TRBV5-6 and TRBJ1-1; 7 bases are a match to TRBD1. The CDR3 covers 14 residues. CDR1 is SGHDT, CDR2 YYEEEE, per germline. V dropped 4 bases and J dropped 1; count of bases not matched to a gene: 4. CDR3 loop: CASSLRTGNTEAFF. CDR3 nucleotide sequence: TGTGCCAGCAGCCTTCGGACAGGGAACACTGAAGCTTTCTTT.

The chain has TRBV25-1 and TRBJ2-7, with D tentatively TRBD2 (5 bases). V lost 8 bases to trimming and J lost 2 bases, with 10 bases between them. Germline V gives CDR1 MGHDK, CDR2 SYGVNS. CDR3 length: 12 amino acids. CDR3 residues: CASRGLTYEQYF. The CDR3 DNA is TGTGCCAGCCGGGGTCTGACCTACGAGCAGTACTTC.

The gene calls are TRBV20-1 and TRBJ2-5; 7 nucleotides line up with TRBD2. Losses at the gene ends were 7 bases for V and 9 bases for J; bases not matched to a gene: 8. Germline assignment: CDR1 DFQATT and CDR2 SNEGSKA (reference sequence). The CDR3 covers 11 residues. The CDR3 region has the DNA TGCAGTGTTGCGGGAGTGGAGGCCCAGTACTTC. Encoded protein: CSVAGVEAQYF.

CDR3 region: CASSKGQTTEAFF. CDR3 in DNA: TGCGCCAGCAGCAAAGGACAGACCACTGAAGCTTTCTTT. V usage is TRBV5-1 and J usage is TRBJ1-1, with D possibly matching TRBD1 (6 bases). The CDR3 consists of 13 residues. Germline values: CDR1 SGHRS, CDR2 YFSETQ. V gave up 4 bases and J gave up 4 bases, with 11 bases separating them.

The chain uses TRBV10-3 and TRBJ2-3, with 16 bases identical to TRBD2. The V and J ends lost 8 bases and 2 bases, in that order; junction bases with no gene match: 7. The CDR3 runs 17 residues. Germline values: CDR1 ENHRY, CDR2 SYGVKD. Here the CDR3 DNA reads TGTGCCATCCGACCGGGACTAGCGGGGGGGGTCACAGATACGCAGTATTTT. Its protein product is CAIRPGLAGGVTDTQYF.

The V and J genes are TRBV27 and TRBJ1-2; no reliable D call. The CDR3 has 13 residues. Trimming removed 1 base at V and 8 bases at J, with 11 bases between. CDR1 is MNHEY, CDR2 SMNVEV, per germline (reference sequence). The CDR3 is CASSLYMGGGYTF. In DNA form, the CDR3 reads TGTGCCAGCAGTTTATATATGGGAGGAGGCTACACCTTC.

With respect to this clone: One end of the junction fails to match germline, which may point to a read error. The chain employs TRBV7-2 and TRBJ2-5; 9 nucleotides align to TRBD2. The length of the CDR3 is 14 residues. Germline V gene lookup returns CDR1 SGHTA and CDR2 FQGNSA. The CDR3, as DNA: TGTGCCAGCAGCGTAGCGGGGGCACAAGAGACCCAGTACTTC. Translated, it gives CASSVAGAQETQYF.

The chain uses TRBV14 and TRBJ2-1, with D perhaps TRBD2 (5 bases). This CDR3 has 13 amino acids. Trimming took 0 bases from V and 13 from J, leaving 13 bases between them. Germline V gives CDR1 SGHDN, CDR2 FVKESK. The CDR3 nucleotides read TGTGCCAGCAGCCAAGATGCGACGAGGGAACAGTTCTTC. Its protein product is CASSQDATREQFF.

The V call is TRBV27, the J call TRBJ2-1; TRBD1 matches 7 bases. Germline V lookup: CDR1 MNHEY, CDR2 SMNVEV (reference sequence). The V segment lost 5 bases and the J segment 0 bases; nucleotides outside the gene matches: 4. CDR3 length: 15 amino acids. CDR3 amino acids: CASSPRQGSYNEQFF. The CDR3 bases are TGTGCCAGCAGTCCCCGACAGGGCTCCTACAATGAGCAGTTCTTC.

This clone was seen just once. The rearrangement links TRBV6-8 to TRBJ2-2; a weak D match, TRBD2 (6 bases). The CDR3 loop spans 14 amino acids. Germline values: CDR1 MNHGY, CDR2 SAAAGT. The V end lost 6 bases, the J end lost 3 bases, and 11 bases lay between the germline ends. CDR3 bases: TGTGCCAGCAGGGCGGGGACTGACACCGGGGAGCTGTTTTTT. Translating gives CASRAGTDTGELFF.

This chain links TRBV7-2 with TRBJ2-3; unclear D gene. The CDR3 sequence is 14 residues long. Germline V lookup: CDR1 SGHTA, CDR2 FQGNSA. V shed 0 bases and J shed 6 bases, with 10 bases lying between them. CDR3 sequence: CASSLALFPDTQYF. The CDR3 DNA reads as TGTGCCAGCAGCTTAGCCTTATTTCCCGATACGCAGTATTTT.

The rearrangement uses TRBV30 and TRBJ2-7, with D perhaps matching TRBD1 (6 bases). V lost 4 bases, J lost 0 bases, and 13 bases lay in between. The CDR3 consists of 14 residues. Germline CDR1 is GTSNPN and CDR2 is SVGIG (reference sequence). CDR3 amino acids: CAWNRGIASYEQYF. The CDR3 coding sequence is TGTGCCTGGAATAGGGGGATTGCCTCCTACGAGCAGTACTTC. The full variable domain, completed using reference TRBV30 and TRBJ2-7, is SQTIHQWPATLVQPVGSPLSLECTVEGTSNPNLYWYRQAAGRGLQLLFYSVGIGQISSEVPQNLSASRPQDRQFILSSKKLLLSDSGFYLCAWNRGIASYEQYFGPGTRLTVT.

A note on this clone: At one end the junction does not follow the germline gene, possibly because of a read error. The V and J genes are TRBV10-2 and TRBJ1-2; possible D gene TRBD1, 6 bases. The V gene's germline CDR1 is WSHSY and CDR2 SAAADI. The CDR3 covers 15 residues. The DNA of the CDR3 is TGCGCCAGCAGTGAGTCGAATGGAGGCGACAGGAGGTGGTACTTC. Amino acid sequence: CASSESNGGDRRWYF.

The genes are TRBV5-1 and TRBJ2-1, with 9 bases identical to TRBD1. Unmatched junction bases numbered 7, after V lost 4 bases and J lost 8 bases. This CDR3 has 14 residues. The germline gives CDR1 SGHRS, CDR2 YFSETQ. The CDR3 sequence is CASSLGTGMHEQFF. The DNA for the CDR3 is TGCGCCAGCAGCCTTGGGACAGGGATGCATGAGCAGTTCTTC.

Regarding this clone: A read error may account for a junction end that differs from germline. V and J are TRBV29-1 and TRBJ1-5, with 7 positions matching TRBD1. Germline CDR1 is SQVTM and CDR2 is ANQGSEA. This CDR3 is built from 15 residues. Written as DNA, the CDR3 is TGCAACGTTGGTGAAGGGGGCGAGCGCAATCAGCCCCAGCATTTT. It specifies CNVGEGGERNQPQHF.

This chain links TRBV7-9 with TRBJ1-2; 8 bases map to TRBD1. V shed 2 bases and J 7 bases; nucleotides not matched to a gene: 9. From germline, CDR1 is SEHNR and CDR2 FQNEAQ (reference sequence). CDR3 length: 15 residues. The DNA of the CDR3 is TGTGCCAGCAGCTTAATGGCAGGGGGCGCAGGTGGCTACACCTTC. Translated: CASSLMAGGAGGYTF. Using reference TRBV7-9 and TRBJ1-2 for the parts outside the CDR3, the full variable domain is DTGVSQNPRHKITKRGQNVTFRCDPISEHNRLYWYRQTLGQGPEFLTYFQNEAQLEKSRLLSDRFSAERPKGSFSTLEIQRTEQGDSAMYLCASSLMAGGAGGYTFGSGTRLTVV.

The J gene is TRBJ1-1, the V gene TRBV21-1; no DNA check was done on the table's D call, TRBD1. TRBV21-1 is described as a pseudogene. The CDR3 runs 15 residues. The CDR3 spells CASSKGRQGKTEAFF. In nucleotides, the CDR3 is TGTGCCAGCAGCAAAGGGAGACAGGGGAAGACTGAAGCTTTCTTT.

The V call is TRBV28, the J call TRBJ1-4; possible D gene TRBD1, 6 bases. The germline V and J ends were trimmed by 6 bases and 8 bases, with 13 bases remaining between them. The CDR3 runs 13 residues. Germline V lookup: CDR1 MDHEN, CDR2 SYDVKM. The DNA for the CDR3 is TGTGCCAGCAGCCCGGGACAACAGGAAAAACTGTTTTTT. Its translation is CASSPGQQEKLFF.

The rearrangement joins TRBV11-3 to TRBJ1-2; D gene uncertain. Germline values: CDR1 SGHNT, CDR2 YENEEA. The CDR3 runs to 15 residues. With 1 base removed from V and 3 bases from J, the gap between germline ends came to 12 bases. CDR3 region: CASSLGLLGDYGYTF. The CDR3 DNA reads TGTGCCAGCAGCTTAGGACTCCTAGGAGACTATGGCTACACCTTC.

The chain has TRBV28 and TRBJ2-7; no definite D call. The CDR3 has 16 amino acids. With 2 bases removed from V and 3 bases from J, the gap between germline ends came to 17 bases. Germline V lookup: CDR1 MDHEN, CDR2 SYDVKM. In DNA form, the CDR3 reads TGTGCCAGCAGTTTACCCTCGACCCGACTCAACTACGAGCAGTACTTC. It is translated as CASSLPSTRLNYEQYF.

In this sample, this clone turned up a few times. V usage is TRBV5-4 and J usage is TRBJ1-1; D not certain. Germline CDR1 and CDR2: SGHNT and YYREEE (reference sequence). The CDR3 runs to 12 residues. The V gene lost 4 bases and the J gene lost 11 bases, with 15 bases spanning the gap. The CDR3 nucleotides are TGTGCCAGCAGCCTCGATATCGCCAGGGCTTTCTTT. Its protein is CASSLDIARAFF.

The table lists this clone with a count of one. This chain links TRBV6-4 with TRBJ1-1; 10 bases line up with TRBD1. After removal of 5 bases from V and 5 bases from J, the junction contained 11 bases not matched to a gene. CDR1 MRHNA and CDR2 SNTAGT come from the germline V gene. The CDR3 sequence is 16 residues long. The CDR3 DNA reads TGTGCCAGCAGTCCTTCCGGGACAGGGGCGGAAACTGAAGCTTTCTTT. Translating it yields CASSPSGTGAETEAFF.

This rearrangement joins TRBV11-3 to TRBJ2-5, with 12 bases lining up with TRBD1. The length of the CDR3 is 16 residues. V lost 2 bases and J lost 4; bases outside the gene matches: 5. Germline-derived CDR1 and CDR2 are SGHNT and YENEEA. The CDR3 here is CASSLSGDRGLETQYF. DNA for the CDR3: TGTGCCAGCAGCTTATCGGGGGACAGGGGGCTAGAGACCCAGTACTTC.

The V and J genes are TRBV28 and TRBJ1-4; 11 positions match TRBD1. This CDR3 contains 17 residues. V lost 3 bases to trimming and J lost 3 bases; unmatched junction nucleotides: 6. In germline, CDR1 is MDHEN, CDR2 SYDVKM. The CDR3, as DNA: TGTGCCAGCAGTTTCCCCGGGACAGGGGGGGCTAATGAAAAACTGTTTTTT. Protein sequence: CASSFPGTGGANEKLFF.